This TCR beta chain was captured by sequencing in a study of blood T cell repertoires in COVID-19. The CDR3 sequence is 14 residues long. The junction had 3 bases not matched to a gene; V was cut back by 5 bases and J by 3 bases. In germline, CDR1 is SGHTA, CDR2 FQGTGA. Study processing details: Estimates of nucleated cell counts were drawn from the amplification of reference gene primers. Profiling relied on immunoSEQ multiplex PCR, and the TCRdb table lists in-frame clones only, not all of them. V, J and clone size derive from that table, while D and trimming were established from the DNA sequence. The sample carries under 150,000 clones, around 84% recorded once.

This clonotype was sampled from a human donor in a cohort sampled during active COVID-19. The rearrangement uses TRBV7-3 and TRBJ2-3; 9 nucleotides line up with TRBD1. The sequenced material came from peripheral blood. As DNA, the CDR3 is TGTGCCAGCAGCCCGGGACAGGGAACAGATACGCAGTATTTT. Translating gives CASSPGQGTDTQYF.